These 14 T cell receptor beta chains were all obtained from the same sample, sequenced in a study of shared clonotypes between healthy human individuals. Sequencing was performed with immunoSEQ multiplex PCR; in TCRdb, only in-frame clones are kept and a portion is missing. The data contain about a million clones, 70% to 80% of them singletons. The specimen sequenced was memory CD4+ T cells sorted from blood. The subset is: CD45RA-negative fraction. Receptors were obtained from a man younger than 35 in good health.

In this sample, this clone turned up once. The chain joins TRBV5-1 to TRBJ2-1, with a weak D call TRBD1 (5 bases). Trimming pared 3 bases from V and 5 bases from J, leaving 9 bases between. The CDR3 runs to 13 residues. Germline loops: CDR1 SGHRS, CDR2 YFSETQ. The CDR3 sequence: CASSYQGNNEQFF. CDR3 nucleotide sequence: TGCGCCAGCAGCTATCAGGGTAACAATGAGCAGTTCTTC.

For this clone: Different DNA sequences within this sample yield the same CDR3. The gene calls are TRBV5-1 and TRBJ2-5, with TRBD2 matching over 9 bases. The CDR3 sequence is 15 residues long. V lost 2 bases, J lost 4 bases, and 6 bases stayed unmatched. Germline CDR1 reads SGHRS; CDR2 reads YFSETQ. The CDR3 sequence: CASSFGSGSGETQYF. DNA for the CDR3: TGCGCCAGCAGCTTTGGTAGCGGGAGTGGAGAGACCCAGTACTTC.

The gene calls are TRBV6-6 and TRBJ2-1, with 14 bases aligning to TRBD2. CDR3 length: 14 amino acids. Germline V gene lookup returns CDR1 MNHNY and CDR2 SVGAGI (reference sequence). Trimming removed 5 bases from V and 15 bases from J; junction bases left unmatched: 9. CDR3 coding DNA: TGTGCCAGCAGTGACGGGACTAGCGGGAGTGTTTGGTTCTTC. Translation: CASSDGTSGSVWFF.

The V call is TRBV4-3, the J call TRBJ2-7; 7 nucleotides match TRBD1. Germline V gene lookup returns CDR1 LGHNA and CDR2 YSLEER. The V and J ends lost 4 bases and 5 bases, in that order; junction bases with no gene match: 11. The CDR3 totals 15 residues. In DNA form, the CDR3 reads TGCGCCAGCAGCCCAACCGCTGACAGGGTCCACGAGCAGTACTTC. This encodes CASSPTADRVHEQYF.

The count of this clone is one. The chain is built from TRBV10-3 and TRBJ1-2; no reliable D call. The CDR3 extends over 15 amino acids. Trimming shortened V by 0 bases and J by 2 bases, and 10 bases separated the two germline ends. Germline loops: CDR1 ENHRY, CDR2 SYGVKD. Here the CDR3 DNA reads TGTGCCATCAGTGAGTCTCAACTGACAAACTATGGCTACACCTTC. It encodes CAISESQLTNYGYTF.

The chain recombines TRBV7-2 with TRBJ2-1; a weak D match, TRBD2 (6 bases). The CDR3 is 15 residues long. Germline V gives CDR1 SGHTA, CDR2 FQGNSA. Trimming removed 3 bases from V and 10 bases from J, with 19 bases in between. The CDR3 DNA is TGTGCCAGCAGCTTGGGACTGGGACGTTTGGGGGAGCAGTTCTTC. The encoded protein is CASSLGLGRLGEQFF.

The chain carries TRBV5-1 and TRBJ2-5; D is possibly TRBD2 (5 bases). The V end was cut by 2 bases, the J end by 4 bases, with 9 bases between. The length of the CDR3 is 13 residues. Per the germline V gene, CDR1 is SGHRS and CDR2 is YFSETQ. The CDR3 spells CASSFRAGETQYF. The CDR3 nucleotides are TGCGCCAGCAGCTTTAGGGCGGGAGAGACCCAGTACTTC.

The V and J genes are TRBV7-8 and TRBJ1-1, with 8 bases fitting TRBD1. The CDR3 is 17 residues long. CDR1 and CDR2 from the germline V gene are SGHVS and FQNEAQ. Trimming took 1 base from V and 1 from J; bases not matched to a gene: 8. CDR3: CASSLVGQELSNTEAFF. DNA for the CDR3: TGTGCCAGCAGCTTAGTGGGACAGGAACTTTCGAACACTGAAGCTTTCTTT.

The chain combines TRBV15 with TRBJ2-1; 7 bases agree with TRBD2. CDR3 size: 15 residues. The junction had 5 bases not matched to a gene; V was cut back by 1 base and J by 5 bases. In germline, CDR1 is LNHNV, CDR2 YYDKDF (reference sequence). CDR3 nucleotides: TGTGCCACCAGCAGAGTTCGCGGGAGTGACAATGAGCAGTTCTTC. It is translated as CATSRVRGSDNEQFF.

This rearrangement joins TRBV19 to TRBJ1-4; 7 nucleotides agree with TRBD1. CDR1 and CDR2 (germline): LNHDA, SQIVND (reference sequence). The CDR3 extends over 14 amino acids. Trimming took 3 bases from V and 7 from J; bases not matched to a gene: 5. CDR3 amino acids: CASSITRGGEKLFF. The DNA of the CDR3 is TGTGCCAGTAGTATCACCAGGGGGGGTGAAAAACTGTTTTTT.

On this clone itself: The identical CDR3 is also encoded by other nucleotide sequences in the sample. The chain uses TRBV28 and TRBJ1-5; the D gene is possibly TRBD1 (6 bases). Germline values: CDR1 MDHEN, CDR2 SYDVKM. The CDR3 extends over 14 amino acids. Trimming removed 7 bases at V and 0 bases at J, with 10 bases between. For the CDR3, the DNA is TGTGCCAGCAAGGGGGGGAATAGCAATCAGCCCCAGCATTTT. Translated, it gives CASKGGNSNQPQHF.

The chain carries TRBV6-6 and TRBJ2-5; 9 nucleotides line up with TRBD2. This CDR3 comprises 16 residues. Unmatched junction bases numbered 6, after V lost 2 bases and J lost 2 bases. CDR1 and CDR2 (germline): MNHNY, SVGAGI (reference sequence). The CDR3 DNA reads TGTGCCAGCAGTTACCGGCTAGCGGGGCCACAAGAGACCCAGTACTTC. Its protein product is CASSYRLAGPQETQYF.

On this clone: This probably arose from a read error, given a far larger clone one base away. V gene TRBV7-2 combines with J gene TRBJ1-3, with TRBD1 matching 7 bases. The CDR3 is made up of 14 amino acids. CDR1 and CDR2 (germline): SGHTA, FQGNSA. J was trimmed by 1 base and V by 5 bases; bases with no gene match: 2. The CDR3 sequence: CASSDRVSGNTIYF. Here the CDR3 DNA reads TGTGCCAGCAGCGACAGGGTTTCTGGAAACACCATATATTTT.

The J gene is TRBJ1-4, the V gene TRBV28; D call uncertain. V was shortened by 6 bases and J by 7 bases, with 12 bases between the two germline ends. The CDR3 contains 13 residues. The V gene's germline CDR1 is MDHEN and CDR2 SYDVKM. The CDR3 spells CASSQTPREKLFF. The DNA for the CDR3 is TGTGCCAGCAGCCAAACCCCTCGTGAAAAACTGTTTTTT.